The T cell receptor (beta chain) under discussion was sequenced for a study of cytotoxic CD8 clonotypes in ibrutinib-treated CLL. Study at large: Across samples, productive templates numbered some 250,000 and productive rearrangements reached about 98,000 on average. Study-wide results and caveats: Clonality showed a rise at ibrutinib response that reversed toward baseline at progression.

Profiling relied on immunoSEQ multiplex PCR, and the TCRdb table lists in-frame clones only, not all of them. This table has 9,000 or so clones, approximately 60% appearing once. As to this clone: Antigen unknown.

This clonotype was sampled from a human donor with chronic lymphocytic leukemia. This material consisted of PBMCs, taken before ibrutinib treatment.

The CDR3 reads CASSIGSVNEKLFF. The CDR3 nucleotides are TGTGCCAGTAGTATAGGAAGTGTTAATGAAAAACTGTTTTTT. This chain joins TRBV19 and TRBJ1-4; no reliable D call. Germline-derived CDR1 and CDR2 are LNHDA and SQIVND (reference sequence). V was cut by 1 base and J by 4 bases, with 7 bases left in between. There are 14 residues in the CDR3.